This T cell receptor beta chain was recovered during a study of cytomegalovirus exposure and HLA in healthy donors. Findings and limits, study-wide: Immune exposure information available was restricted to CMV serostatus. In a later analysis, specific HLA alleles were associated with 16,000 or so TCR beta sequences at a 0.05 false discovery rate. Whilst most TCR sequences proved rare, a subset of public TCRs occurred across many donors.

Turning to this clone: Antigen: not known.

Deletions cut 4 bases from V and 3 bases from J, with 7 bases between. Per germline, CDR1 SQVTM and CDR2 ANQGSEA. CDR3 length: 11 residues. It was healthy bone marrow donors who served as donors. The PCR employed 60 Vbeta primers together with 13 Jbeta primers. Clones were read by immunoSEQ multiplex PCR, and TCRdb kept only the in-frame ones, dropping some. The profile shows about 160,000 clones, approximately 72% of them singletons. The TCR was taken from a female donor in good health and CMV-seronegative. This chain links TRBV29-1 with TRBJ2-7; no firm D call. Sequencing was done on a sample of PBMCs. CDR3 in amino acids: CSVGQNYEQYF. The CDR3 DNA sequence: TGCAGCGTTGGGCAGAACTACGAGCAGTACTTC.